This passage covers 15 T cell receptor beta chains from one sample sequenced in a study of T-cell reconstitution after alpha-beta-depleted transplantation in children. The TCRbeta library was prepared with unique molecular identifiers. TCRdb reanalysed the PCR reads using MiXCR and keeps one entry per CDR3 protein. The sample contains about 610,000 distinct CDR3 sequences, about 10% of which appear only once. Sequenced here: PBMCs from the stem cell graft donor, sampled from the stem cell graft. The receptor source for this set is a human donor who donated a stem cell graft to a child with acute myeloid leukemia.

This chain links TRBV12-3 or TRBV12-4 with TRBJ2-5; 7 bases are shared with TRBD2. The junction had 9 bases not matched to a gene; V was cut back by 3 bases and J by 5 bases. The CDR3 spans 15 residues. CDR3 coding DNA: TGTGCCAGCAGTTTTGAGGGAGGGCCTTGGGAGACCCAGTACTTC. Protein: CASSFEGGPWETQYF.

Concerning this clonotype itself: A much bigger clone sits one base away, suggesting this may be a read error. The rearrangement links TRBV20-1 to TRBJ2-7, with D perhaps TRBD2 (6 bases). Germline V gene sequence: CDR1 DFQATT, CDR2 SNEGSKA (reference sequence). This CDR3 contains 13 residues. CDR3 residues: CSAEDGSSYEHYF. CDR3 DNA: TGCAGTGCTGAGGACGGGAGCTCCTACGAGCACTACTTC.

This chain connects TRBV12-3 or TRBV12-4 to TRBJ2-2, with D possibly matching TRBD1 (5 bases). V lost 2 bases to trimming and J lost 2 bases, with 12 bases between them. There are 16 residues in the CDR3. CDR3 sequence (DNA): TGTGCCAGCAGTTTATCATGGCAGGGTAACACCGGGGAGCTGTTTTTT. This encodes CASSLSWQGNTGELFF.

This chain connects TRBV21-1 to TRBJ2-6. TRBV21-1 is recorded as a pseudogene. CDR3 size: 16 residues. CDR3 residues: CASARHISSGANVLTF. The DNA for the CDR3 is TGTGCCAGCGCGAGACATATTTCCTCTGGGGCCAACGTCCTGACTTTC.

There are a few counts of this clonotype. CDR3 nucleotides: TGTGCCAGCAGTTTGTCGGGGACAGGGACAAACACCATATATTTT. Its protein is CASSLSGTGTNTIYF. The chain is built from TRBV28 and TRBJ1-3; 9 bases are a match to TRBD1. CDR3 length equals 15 residues. V lost 3 bases to trimming and J lost 6 bases; unmatched junction nucleotides: 6. Germline assignment: CDR1 MDHEN and CDR2 SYDVKM.

The chain uses TRBV7-3 and TRBJ2-5, with D possibly being TRBD1 or TRBD2 (5 bases each). This CDR3 region has 16 residues. Trimming left V 5 bases short and J 1 base short, with 17 bases between. Germline CDR1 reads SGHTA; CDR2 reads FQGTGA. CDR3 sequence: CASSLLPGTLQETQYF. The CDR3 nucleotides are TGTGCCAGCAGCCTCCTCCCCGGGACCCTCCAAGAGACCCAGTACTTC.

This clonotype appeared a single time. This chain links TRBV12-3 or TRBV12-4 with TRBJ2-3; 7 bases match TRBD1. V gave up 5 bases and J gave up 0 bases; unmatched junction bases: 2. This CDR3 is built from 14 residues. CDR3 region: CASSGGQSTDTQYF. CDR3 nucleotides: TGTGCCAGCAGTGGGGGACAGAGCACAGATACGCAGTATTTT.

This clonotype has a handful of counts. The chain joins TRBV20-1 to TRBJ2-7, with D possibly being TRBD1 (5 bases). This CDR3 region has 12 residues. Per germline, CDR1 DFQATT and CDR2 SNEGSKA (reference sequence). V was shortened by 3 bases and J by 3 bases, with 9 bases between the two germline ends. CDR3 sequence: CSASKGNYEQYF. Written as DNA, the CDR3 is TGCAGTGCTAGTAAGGGGAACTACGAGCAGTACTTC.

This clonotype came up a few times. The chain is built from TRBV4-2 and TRBJ2-3, with a tentative D call TRBD2 (6 bases). Trimming took off 0 bases at V and 1 base at J, with 14 bases between the two ends. The CDR3 spans 17 residues. Germline assignment: CDR1 LGHNA and CDR2 YNFKEQ. The CDR3 nucleotides read TGTGCCAGCAGCCAAGAAGTCCCTTCGGGGGGCACAGATACGCAGTATTTT. Residues: CASSQEVPSGGTDTQYF.

Written as DNA, the CDR3 is TGTGCCAGCAGCCATCTCAGCGGGAGCACAGATACGCAGTATTTT. Translated: CASSHLSGSTDTQYF. The J gene is TRBJ2-3, the V gene TRBV4-2; D may be TRBD2 (6 bases). The length of the CDR3 is 15 residues. V lost 3 bases and J lost 0, with 10 bases in between. The germline V gene has CDR1 LGHNA and CDR2 YNFKEQ.

The rearrangement joins TRBV5-2 to TRBJ1-2; the table names TRBD1, a call not compared with the DNA. TRBV5-2 has pseudogene status. The CDR3 runs 13 residues. Here the CDR3 reads CAMGPGVGYGYTF. Here the CDR3 DNA reads TGTGCCATGGGCCCCGGGGTCGGCTATGGCTACACCTTC.

The V and J genes are TRBV5-1 and TRBJ2-1; 12 bases are a match to TRBD2. V dropped 2 bases and J dropped 6; count of bases not matched to a gene: 9. Germline V CDR1 and CDR2: SGHRS, YFSETQ. The CDR3 sequence is 17 residues long. The CDR3 here is CASSFMTSGSYRNEQFF. The CDR3 DNA reads TGCGCCAGCAGCTTTATGACTAGCGGGAGTTACCGCAATGAGCAGTTCTTC.

This clonotype was recorded a few times. This rearrangement joins TRBV4-2 to TRBJ2-7; TRBD1 matches at 10 bases. The CDR3 consists of 15 residues. V was clipped by 4 bases and J by 6 bases; unmatched bases: 9. The germline gives CDR1 LGHNA, CDR2 YNFKEQ. Here the CDR3 reads CASSRAGQGTLEQYF. Written as DNA, the CDR3 is TGTGCCAGCAGCCGAGCGGGACAGGGGACCCTCGAGCAGTACTTC.

This clonotype was counted ten times or more. The chain links TRBV5-1 to TRBJ2-7, with 9 nucleotides matching TRBD1. This CDR3 contains 15 residues. V shed 5 bases and J 1 base; nucleotides not matched to a gene: 7. Germline-derived CDR1 and CDR2 are SGHRS and YFSETQ. CDR3 in amino acids: CASSLGQGTSYEQYF. In nucleotides, the CDR3 is TGCGCCAGCAGTCTCGGACAGGGGACGTCCTACGAGCAGTACTTC.

This clonotype has at least ten counts. The chain carries TRBV19 and TRBJ2-1, with 8 positions matching TRBD2. CDR3 size: 16 residues. CDR1 is LNHDA, CDR2 SQIVND, per germline (reference sequence). V shed 6 bases, J shed 0 bases, and the junction held 7 bases outside the gene matches. Here the CDR3 DNA reads TGTGCCAGTAGGCGGACTAGCTGGAGCTCCTACAATGAGCAGTTCTTC. It is translated as CASRRTSWSSYNEQFF.